A single sample is the source of the 27 T cell receptor beta chains below, sequenced in a study of blood T cell repertoires in COVID-19. Sequencing used immunoSEQ multiplex PCR; TCRdb keeps in-frame clones, though not all of them. The sample shows about 530,000 clones, around nine tenths of them seen only once. Source material: peripheral blood. The receptors stem from a woman aged 45-65 years with COVID-19, enrolled during active disease.

This chain connects TRBV5-8 to TRBJ1-1; D is undetermined. There are 15 residues in the CDR3. The V end was cut by 1 base, the J end by 0 bases, with 10 bases between. The germline CDR1 and CDR2 sequences are SGHTS and YDEGEE. In nucleotides, the CDR3 is TGTGCCAGCAGCTTGCCGACGGGGTTGAACACTGAAGCTTTCTTT. It is translated as CASSLPTGLNTEAFF.

The chain uses TRBV29-1 and TRBJ2-1; a possible D gene is TRBD1 (5 bases). Germline CDR1 is SQVTM and CDR2 is ANQGSEA. This CDR3 has 13 amino acids. The V and J ends lost 7 bases and 6 bases respectively, with 16 bases between them. The CDR3 protein is CSGGLLGANEQFF. Written as DNA, the CDR3 is TGCAGCGGAGGCCTGTTAGGGGCCAATGAGCAGTTCTTC.

The chain couples TRBV27 to TRBJ2-7; 7 bases align to TRBD2. Germline CDR1 MNHEY, CDR2 SMNVEV (reference sequence). V trimming: 10 bases; J trimming: 6 bases; junction bases outside the gene matches: 12. The CDR3 covers 13 residues. The CDR3 region has the DNA TGTGCCACCGACGGGGGAGGGTCCGGCGAGCAGTACTTC. Translating gives CATDGGGSGEQYF.

The chain employs TRBV6-5 and TRBJ2-7, with a tentative D call TRBD1 (5 bases). Germline V gene data show CDR1 as MNHEY and CDR2 as SVGAGI. The length of the CDR3 is 12 residues. The V gene lost 7 bases and the J gene lost 5 bases, with 12 bases spanning the gap. In nucleotides, the CDR3 is TGTGCCAGCACCAGGGTCGACGACGAGCAGTACTTC. Amino acid sequence: CASTRVDDEQYF.

The chain is built from TRBV29-1 and TRBJ1-1; D unclear. The V gene's germline CDR1 is SQVTM and CDR2 ANQGSEA. V lost 5 bases and J 5 bases, leaving 12 bases between the germline ends. The length of the CDR3 is 12 residues. CDR3 region: CSVRRKETEAFF. CDR3 nucleotide sequence: TGCAGCGTTCGAAGGAAGGAGACTGAAGCTTTCTTT. Full variable domain (rest looked up from reference TRBV29-1 and TRBJ1-1): SAVISQKPSRDICQRGTSLTIQCQVDSQVTMMFWYRQQPGQSLTLIATANQGSEATYESGFVIDKFPISRPNLTFSTLTVSNMSPEDSSIYLCSVRRKETEAFFGQGTRLTVV.

This chain joins TRBV27 and TRBJ2-6, with D tentatively TRBD1 (5 bases). Germline V gene lookup returns CDR1 MNHEY and CDR2 SMNVEV (reference sequence). V was trimmed by 6 bases and J by 0 bases, leaving 18 bases between them. There are 18 residues in the CDR3. The CDR3 region has the DNA TGTGCCAGCAGCCGACAAGGGGCAACGTACTCTGGGGCCAACGTCCTGACTTTC. Amino acids: CASSRQGATYSGANVLTF.

The chain is built from TRBV19 and TRBJ2-2, with 7 bases aligning to TRBD1. The CDR3 covers 16 residues. With V trimmed by 6 bases and J by 0 bases, 7 bases remained unmatched. Germline V gene data show CDR1 as LNHDA and CDR2 as SQIVND (reference sequence). CDR3 protein: CASSRQGVPNTGELFF. CDR3 bases: TGTGCCAGTAGCCGTCAGGGGGTCCCGAACACCGGGGAGCTGTTTTTT.

The V gene is TRBV24-1, the J gene TRBJ2-1, with 7 nucleotides matching TRBD2. The V and J ends lost 5 bases and 8 bases, in that order; junction bases with no gene match: 20. In germline, CDR1 is KGHDR, CDR2 SFDVKD. CDR3 length: 18 residues. CDR3 loop: CATSGPSGGGARWDEQFF. The DNA of the CDR3 is TGTGCCACCAGTGGCCCTAGCGGTGGAGGGGCCCGGTGGGATGAGCAGTTCTTC.

The chain carries TRBV19 and TRBJ2-7; possible D gene TRBD1, 5 bases. CDR1 and CDR2 from the germline V gene are LNHDA and SQIVND (reference sequence). Trimming stripped 6 bases from V and 0 bases from J, with 12 bases between. This CDR3 contains 14 residues. The chain's CDR3 is CASSPGIISYEQYF. CDR3 coding DNA: TGTGCCAGTAGCCCAGGGATAATCTCCTACGAGCAGTACTTC. Supplemented by reference TRBV19 and TRBJ2-7, the full variable domain reads DGGITQSPKYLFRKEGQNVTLSCEQNLNHDAMYWYRQDPGQGLRLIYYSQIVNDFQKGDIAEGYSVSREKKESFPLTVTSAQKNPTAFYLCASSPGIISYEQYFGPGTRLTVT.

The chain joins TRBV13 to TRBJ2-4; 15 bases map to TRBD2. After removal of 3 bases from V and 0 bases from J, the junction contained 3 bases not matched to a gene. Germline V gives CDR1 PRHDT, CDR2 FYEKMQ (reference sequence). This CDR3 region has 18 residues. The CDR3 DNA follows: TGTGCCAGCAGCTTGGGGACTAGCGGGGGGTCAGCCAAAAACATTCAGTACTTC. Translating gives CASSLGTSGGSAKNIQYF.

The chain has TRBV5-6 and TRBJ1-1; weak D call: TRBD1 (5 bases). Trimming shortened V by 4 bases and J by 1 base, and 11 bases separated the two germline ends. This CDR3 has 14 residues. CDR1 and CDR2 from the germline V gene are SGHDT and YYEEEE. CDR3 in amino acids: CASSAGLRNTEAFF. CDR3 DNA: TGTGCCAGCAGCGCGGGACTGAGGAACACTGAAGCTTTCTTT.

The genes are TRBV5-8 and TRBJ2-3; no clear D. Germline V gene lookup returns CDR1 SGHTS and CDR2 YDEGEE. The CDR3 is 15 residues long. V lost 0 bases to trimming and J lost 0 bases, with 8 bases between them. The CDR3 protein is CASSLGVFSTDTQYF. CDR3 in DNA: TGTGCCAGCAGCTTGGGCGTATTCAGCACAGATACGCAGTATTTT.

This chain connects TRBV3-1 (or the pseudogene TRBV3-2) to TRBJ2-3, with D maybe TRBD2 (7 bases). The CDR3 totals 17 residues. V was pared by 3 bases and J by 4 bases, with 20 bases between. Germline V gene lookup returns CDR1 LGHDT and CDR2 YNNKEL (reference sequence). The CDR3 DNA is TGTGCCAGCAGCCACCTCGTACGGGGGGCGCAGGCAGATACGCAGTATTTT. Its translation is CASSHLVRGAQADTQYF.

This chain connects TRBV12-3 or TRBV12-4 to TRBJ1-1, with a possible D match to TRBD1 (5 bases). There are 11 residues in the CDR3. V lost 3 bases and J lost 11, with 10 bases in between. CDR3 protein: CASSFMGGAFF. CDR3 nucleotides: TGTGCCAGCAGTTTTATGGGGGGTGCTTTCTTT.

The J gene is TRBJ2-3, the V gene TRBV6-6; TRBD1 agrees at 8 bases. Germline V CDR1 and CDR2: MNHNY, SVGAGI (reference sequence). The CDR3 has 14 residues. V gave up 10 bases and J gave up 2 bases; unmatched junction bases: 8. This CDR3 is CATQTGVSTDTQYF. The CDR3 nucleotides read TGTGCCACCCAGACAGGGGTTTCCACAGATACGCAGTATTTT.

The chain recombines TRBV28 with TRBJ2-7, with D unresolved. Trimming stripped 8 bases from V and 5 bases from J, with 13 bases between. The germline CDR1 and CDR2 sequences are MDHEN and SYDVKM. The CDR3 spans 12 residues. As DNA, the CDR3 is TGTGCCAGCCATCAGGCTCTCGACGAGCAGTACTTC. Its protein product is CASHQALDEQYF.

The chain links TRBV5-1 to TRBJ1-2, with TRBD1 identical over 8 bases. Germline V gene data show CDR1 as SGHRS and CDR2 as YFSETQ. The CDR3 totals 13 residues. J was trimmed by 8 bases and V by 4 bases; bases with no gene match: 7. In DNA form, the CDR3 reads TGCGCCAGCAGCCTGGACAGGGAAGTCGGCTACACCTTC. As protein: CASSLDREVGYTF.

This rearrangement joins TRBV6-5 to TRBJ1-2; tentative D call: TRBD1 (5 bases). Trimming removed 10 bases at V and 7 bases at J, with 22 bases between. Germline lookup yields CDR1 MNHEY and CDR2 SVGAGI. There are 14 residues in the CDR3. For the CDR3, the DNA is TGTGCCACCCTACCCCCCGCGGGAGGGGCTGGCTACACCTTC. This gives the protein CATLPPAGGAGYTF.

The rearrangement links TRBV6-5 to TRBJ1-1, with TRBD1 matching 9 bases. Germline V lookup: CDR1 MNHEY, CDR2 SVGAGI. There are 14 residues in the CDR3. V dropped 5 bases and J dropped 6; count of bases not matched to a gene: 7. For the CDR3, the DNA is TGTGCCAGCAGTCGGACAGGGGACGGCGCTGAAGCTTTCTTT. Amino acid sequence: CASSRTGDGAEAFF.

V gene TRBV6-4 combines with J gene TRBJ2-1; 12 nucleotides line up with TRBD1. From germline, CDR1 is MRHNA and CDR2 SNTAGT. This CDR3 spans 16 amino acids. V shed 8 bases, J shed 3 bases, and the junction held 8 bases outside the gene matches. The CDR3 DNA reads TGTGCCAGCGGATCCGGGACAGGGGGCGGCTACAATGAGCAGTTCTTC. It yields the protein CASGSGTGGGYNEQFF.

The chain employs TRBV25-1 and TRBJ1-2; perhaps TRBD1 as D (5 bases). The CDR3 has 12 amino acids. Germline values: CDR1 MGHDK, CDR2 SYGVNS. With 3 bases removed from V and 5 bases from J, the gap between germline ends came to 7 bases. CDR3 sequence: CASSEGHYGYTF. Here the CDR3 DNA reads TGTGCCAGCAGTGAGGGGCATTATGGCTACACCTTC.

The chain links TRBV19 to TRBJ2-7, with TRBD1 matching 9 bases. CDR3 length: 11 residues. The junction had 2 bases not matched to a gene; V was cut back by 3 bases and J by 11 bases. Germline lookup yields CDR1 LNHDA and CDR2 SQIVND (reference sequence). CDR3 sequence (DNA): TGTGCCAGTAGTATCGGGGACAGGGAGTACTTC. This gives the protein CASSIGDREYF.

This chain links TRBV2 with TRBJ2-3; weak D call: TRBD1 (5 bases). CDR3 length equals 15 residues. With 1 base removed from V and 0 bases from J, the gap between germline ends came to 8 bases. CDR1 is SNHLY, CDR2 FYNNEI, per germline. CDR3: CASSEGQSSTDTQYF. CDR3 nucleotides: TGTGCCAGCAGTGAAGGACAGTCTAGCACAGATACGCAGTATTTT.

The rearrangement links TRBV6-5 to TRBJ1-1; 7 bases match TRBD1. The germline V gene encodes CDR1 MNHEY and CDR2 SVGAGI. V gave up 8 bases and J gave up 3 bases; unmatched junction bases: 9. The CDR3 covers 14 residues. CDR3: CASRYQTGYTEAFF. The CDR3 coding sequence is TGTGCCAGCCGATACCAGACAGGGTACACTGAAGCTTTCTTT.

The rearrangement links TRBV30 to TRBJ2-7, with D possibly matching TRBD2 (5 bases). In germline, CDR1 is GTSNPN, CDR2 SVGIG (reference sequence). V lost 5 bases and J 5 bases, leaving 16 bases between the germline ends. This CDR3 spans 13 amino acids. Written as DNA, the CDR3 is TGTGCCTGGGCCAAAAACTCGGGGAACGAGCAGTACTTC. This codes for CAWAKNSGNEQYF.

This clone was detected a few times. The chain combines TRBV29-1 with TRBJ2-7; tentative D call: TRBD1 (5 bases). V was shortened by 6 bases and J by 2 bases, with 17 bases between the two germline ends. CDR1 is SQVTM, CDR2 ANQGSEA, per germline. This CDR3 contains 14 residues. Written as DNA, the CDR3 is TGCAGCGTCTCCCAAACCCAGGGCCCCTACGAGCAGTACTTC. This encodes CSVSQTQGPYEQYF.

CDR3 in DNA: TGTGCCAGCAGATTCAGGGATCCGGCCTACGAGCAGTACTTC. Encoded protein: CASRFRDPAYEQYF. This chain connects TRBV6-5 to TRBJ2-7, with D possibly TRBD1 on 5 matching bases. Germline V gene data show CDR1 as MNHEY and CDR2 as SVGAGI. Trimming removed 6 bases from V and 2 bases from J, with 14 bases in between. The CDR3 totals 14 residues.